This T cell receptor beta chain emerged from a study of blood T cell repertoires in COVID-19 (dated by TCRdb to about 2020). A note on the overall study: Samples covering the acute and convalescent phases of COVID-19 were provided by collaborators in the United States, Italy and Spain. The samples were drawn from the first 160 participants of the ongoing ImmuneRACE study and from 1,254 subjects provided by 6 global collaborators. The repertoires were made available in a free public database intended to serve as a resource for research on the immune response to SARS-CoV-2. The dataset comprised deeply sampled blood TCRbeta repertoires from subjects exposed to, actively infected with, or recovered from COVID-19. Nearly every sample came with metadata listing a de-identified subject ID, COVID-19 status, age in years and sex. The material from the prospective study consisted of cDNA or gDNA derived from T cells, B-cell-depleted T cells, or PBMCs. Where HLA class I and class II types were available, the types were taken from metadata supplied by the sample provider, not from assay-based typing. Overall study results and their limits: How much clinical and demographic metadata was included differed by source and by participant, and the metadata was provided uncurated.

The CDR3 goes from the cysteine to the phenylalanine over 15 residues. Only CDR3 DNA is held: 45 bases, read in frame from base 1. At the junction V is shortened by 6 bases and J by 0 bases, with 17 bases in between. Based on the germline V gene, the CDR1 and CDR2 sequences are SQVTM and ANQGSEA. Of note for this clone: Its antigen is currently not known. No much larger clonotype is one base removed from it; base qualities were not supplied.

TCRbeta CDR3 regions were amplified from genomic DNA by means of the immunoSEQ Assay, a bias-controlled multiplex PCR. Under the source paper's analysis protocol: Within the assay, amplification of reference gene primers was used to estimate how many nucleated cells each sample contained. To quantify the absolute abundance of each unique TCRbeta CDR3 rearrangement, sequence reads were collapsed and filtered. For each sample, productive Simpson clonality was calculated as the square root of Simpson's diversity index across productive rearrangements. In its TCRdb copy, this immuneACCESS table keeps in-frame sequences only and misses some clones. Where compared with another copy, unresolved V genes explain less than half of these, and the others have no known cause. Clonal size and the V and J genes are those of that table, whereas D and trimming came from the DNA. This sample lists roughly 220,000 clones; about 80% were detected once. The top ten clones comprise around 2.7% of the sample.

Samples from volunteer blood donors who had recovered from COVID-19 were contributed by a second Seattle source. Collaborating institutions collected whole blood in K2EDTA tubes following their own protocols. For TCRbeta analysis, collaborator samples were shipped as frozen whole blood, as isolated PBMCs, or as DNA extracted from either sample type. This receptor was identified in a woman aged 25 to 39 who had recovered from COVID-19. Source material: peripheral blood. The rearrangement combines TRBV29-1 with TRBJ1-2; TRBD1 is a possible D gene, resting on 5 matching bases. The sequenced DNA: TGCAGCGTGGAGCGAACAGGTTCCCCTAACTATGGCTACACCTTC. Its amino acids are CSVERTGSPNYGYTF.